The TCR beta chain under discussion was sequenced for a study of T cell repertoires in cytomegalovirus infection. Findings and caveats of the study: The response measured ex vivo was dominated by TCR beta clonotypes (HLA-C-restricted and CMV-specific).

Comments on this clonotype: The antigen remains unidentified.

Germline V gene data show CDR1 as MDHEN and CDR2 as SYDVKM. The V gene end was trimmed by 6 bases and the J gene end by 1 base; junction bases not matched to a gene: 9. The CDR3 contains 16 residues. TCRdb itself ran the reads through MiXCR, one entry per CDR3 protein. The data show 740,000 or so distinct CDR3 sequences, under 40% seen once. The V and J genes are TRBV28 and TRBJ2-4; 7 bases map to TRBD2. This clonotype originated in a human donor in good health (CMV status not recorded). Some clones in this sample may be carry-over from other donors' samples. Material for sequencing was PBMCs. The CDR3 sequence: CASSVAGLTAKNIQYF. The CDR3 region has the DNA TGTGCCAGCAGCGTAGCGGGCTTGACGGCCAAAAACATTCAGTACTTC. The variable domain in full, completed from reference TRBV28 and TRBJ2-4, reads DVKVTQSSRYLVKRTGEKVFLECVQDMDHENMFWYRQDPGLGLRLIYFSYDVKMKEKGDIPEGYSVSREKKERFSLILESASTNQTSMYLCASSVAGLTAKNIQYFGAGTRLSVL.